This TCR beta chain was recorded in a study of Ad26.COV2.S vaccination and SARS-CoV-2 variants. The treatment is: roughly 20 received Ad26.COV2.S at low or high dose, single or two shots; 5 received placebo; per-sample allocation not given. Following the first vaccine or placebo injection, samples were taken on day 63. TCRdb keeps only in-frame clones here, not all; method: immunoSEQ multiplex PCR. The sample lists 380,000 or so clones; roughly 90% were seen once. The length of the CDR3 is 14 residues. Per germline, CDR1 LNHDA and CDR2 SQIVND (reference sequence). The V gene end was trimmed by 7 bases and the J gene end by 3 bases; junction bases not matched to a gene: 7.

V gene TRBV19 combines with J gene TRBJ1-1, with TRBD1 identical over 8 bases. The sequence came from a person between 18 and 65 years old who received the Ad26.COV2.S COVID-19 vaccine or a placebo. The input for sequencing was peripheral blood, taken in a trial of Ad26.COV2.S vaccine versus placebo. The chain's CDR3 is CASIRTGSYTEAFF. DNA of the CDR3: TGTGCCAGTATCCGGACAGGGTCGTACACTGAAGCTTTCTTT.